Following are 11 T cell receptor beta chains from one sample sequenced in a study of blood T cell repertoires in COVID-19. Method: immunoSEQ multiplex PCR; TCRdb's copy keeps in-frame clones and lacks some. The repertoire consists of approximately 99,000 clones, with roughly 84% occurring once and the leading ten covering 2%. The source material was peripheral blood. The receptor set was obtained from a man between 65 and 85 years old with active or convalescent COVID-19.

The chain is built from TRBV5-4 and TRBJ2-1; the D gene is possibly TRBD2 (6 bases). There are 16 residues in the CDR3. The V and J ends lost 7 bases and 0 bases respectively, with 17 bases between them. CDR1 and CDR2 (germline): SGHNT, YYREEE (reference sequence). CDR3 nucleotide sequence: TGTGCCAGCTCCGGGCTTGTGACTAGCTCCTACAATGAGCAGTTCTTC. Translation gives CASSGLVTSSYNEQFF. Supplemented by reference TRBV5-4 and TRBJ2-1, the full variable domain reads ETGVTQSPTHLIKTRGQQVTLRCSSQSGHNTVSWYQQALGQGPQFIFQYYREEENGRGNFPPRFSGLQFPNYSSELNVNALELDDSALYLCASSGLVTSSYNEQFFGPGTRLTVL.

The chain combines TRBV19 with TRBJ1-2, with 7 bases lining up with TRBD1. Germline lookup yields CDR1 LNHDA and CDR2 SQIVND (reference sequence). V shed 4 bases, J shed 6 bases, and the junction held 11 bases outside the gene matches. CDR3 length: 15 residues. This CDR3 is CASSRPSGTVHGYTF. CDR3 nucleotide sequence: TGTGCCAGTAGTAGACCATCCGGGACAGTCCATGGCTACACCTTC. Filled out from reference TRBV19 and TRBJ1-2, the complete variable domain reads DGGITQSPKYLFRKEGQNVTLSCEQNLNHDAMYWYRQDPGQGLRLIYYSQIVNDFQKGDIAEGYSVSREKKESFPLTVTSAQKNPTAFYLCASSRPSGTVHGYTFGSGTRLTVV.

The CDR3 loop is CASSQDPGQGGMEQYF. The CDR3 DNA reads as TGCGCCAGCAGCCAAGATCCGGGACAGGGGGGGATGGAGCAGTACTTC. The J gene is TRBJ2-7, the V gene TRBV4-3; 11 bases map to TRBD1. V lost 0 bases, J lost 7 bases, and 8 bases stayed unmatched. The CDR3 is 16 residues long. Germline V gives CDR1 LGHNA, CDR2 YSLEER.

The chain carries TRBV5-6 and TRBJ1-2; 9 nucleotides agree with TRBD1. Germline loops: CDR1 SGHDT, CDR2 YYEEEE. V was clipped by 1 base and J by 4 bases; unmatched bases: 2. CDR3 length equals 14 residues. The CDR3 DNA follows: TGTGCCAGCAGCTTGACAGGGGGCGGCTATGGCTACACCTTC. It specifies CASSLTGGGYGYTF.

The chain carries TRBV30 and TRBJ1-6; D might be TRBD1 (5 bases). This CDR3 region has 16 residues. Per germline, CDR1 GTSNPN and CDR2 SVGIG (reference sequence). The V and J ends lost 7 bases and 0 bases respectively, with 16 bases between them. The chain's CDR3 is CAFTRTISSYNSPLHF. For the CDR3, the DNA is TGTGCCTTCACAAGGACAATCAGCTCCTATAATTCACCCCTCCACTTT.

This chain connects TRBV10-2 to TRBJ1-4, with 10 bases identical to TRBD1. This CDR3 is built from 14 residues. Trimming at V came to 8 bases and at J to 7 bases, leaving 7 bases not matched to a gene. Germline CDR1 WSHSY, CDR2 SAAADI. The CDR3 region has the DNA TGCGCCAGCGCTCTCCGGGACAGGGGTGAAAAACTGTTTTTT. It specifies CASALRDRGEKLFF.

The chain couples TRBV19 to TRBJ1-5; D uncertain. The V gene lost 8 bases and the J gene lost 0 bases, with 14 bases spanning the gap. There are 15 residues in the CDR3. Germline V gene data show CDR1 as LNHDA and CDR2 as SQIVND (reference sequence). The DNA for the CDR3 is TGTGCCAGTTCCCTCTTTCGGGATAGCAATCAGCCCCAGCATTTT. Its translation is CASSLFRDSNQPQHF.

The CDR3 DNA reads TGTGCCAGTAGTATAGATCGCGCGGCAGGGCGGAGAGGCTACACCTTC. Its translation: CASSIDRAAGRRGYTF. This chain joins TRBV19 and TRBJ1-2; weak D call: TRBD1 (5 bases). Germline CDR1 LNHDA, CDR2 SQIVND (reference sequence). This CDR3 has 16 amino acids. Trimming removed 0 bases at V and 8 bases at J, with 19 bases between.

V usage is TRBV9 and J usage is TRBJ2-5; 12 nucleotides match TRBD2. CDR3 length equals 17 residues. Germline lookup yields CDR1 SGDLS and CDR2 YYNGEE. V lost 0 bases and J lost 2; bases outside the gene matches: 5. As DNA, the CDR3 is TGTGCCAGCAGCGTAGGGGCTAGCGGGGGGGTGCAAGAGACCCAGTACTTC. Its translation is CASSVGASGGVQETQYF.

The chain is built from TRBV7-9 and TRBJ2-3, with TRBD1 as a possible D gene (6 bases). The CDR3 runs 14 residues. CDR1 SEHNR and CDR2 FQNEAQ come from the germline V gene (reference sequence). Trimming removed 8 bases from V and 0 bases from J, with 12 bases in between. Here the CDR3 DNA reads TGTGCCAGCGATAAAGGGGGAAGCACAGATACGCAGTATTTT. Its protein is CASDKGGSTDTQYF.

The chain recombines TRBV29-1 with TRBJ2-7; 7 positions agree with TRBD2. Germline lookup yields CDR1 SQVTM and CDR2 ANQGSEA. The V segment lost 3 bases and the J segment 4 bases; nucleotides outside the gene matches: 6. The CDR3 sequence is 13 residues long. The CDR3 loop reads CSVDTGGGYEQYF. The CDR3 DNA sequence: TGCAGCGTTGACACCGGGGGAGGGTACGAGCAGTACTTC.